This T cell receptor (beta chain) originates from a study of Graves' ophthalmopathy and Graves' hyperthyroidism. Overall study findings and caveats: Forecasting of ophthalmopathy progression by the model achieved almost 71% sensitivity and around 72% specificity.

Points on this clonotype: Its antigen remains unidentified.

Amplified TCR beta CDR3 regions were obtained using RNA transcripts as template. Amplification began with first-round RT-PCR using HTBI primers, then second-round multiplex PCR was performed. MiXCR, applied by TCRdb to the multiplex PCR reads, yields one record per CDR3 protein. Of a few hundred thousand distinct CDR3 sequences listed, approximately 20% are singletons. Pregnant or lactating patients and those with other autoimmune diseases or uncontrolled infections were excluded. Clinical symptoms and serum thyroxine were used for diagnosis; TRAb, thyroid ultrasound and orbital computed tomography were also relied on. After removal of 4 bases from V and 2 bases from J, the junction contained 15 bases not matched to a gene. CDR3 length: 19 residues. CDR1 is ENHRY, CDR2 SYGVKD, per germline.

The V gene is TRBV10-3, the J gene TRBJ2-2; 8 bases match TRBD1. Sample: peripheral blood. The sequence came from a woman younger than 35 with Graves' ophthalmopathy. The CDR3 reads CAISGGTGGDWENTGELFF. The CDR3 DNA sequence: TGTGCCATCAGTGGTGGGACAGGAGGGGACTGGGAAAACACCGGGGAGCTGTTTTTT.